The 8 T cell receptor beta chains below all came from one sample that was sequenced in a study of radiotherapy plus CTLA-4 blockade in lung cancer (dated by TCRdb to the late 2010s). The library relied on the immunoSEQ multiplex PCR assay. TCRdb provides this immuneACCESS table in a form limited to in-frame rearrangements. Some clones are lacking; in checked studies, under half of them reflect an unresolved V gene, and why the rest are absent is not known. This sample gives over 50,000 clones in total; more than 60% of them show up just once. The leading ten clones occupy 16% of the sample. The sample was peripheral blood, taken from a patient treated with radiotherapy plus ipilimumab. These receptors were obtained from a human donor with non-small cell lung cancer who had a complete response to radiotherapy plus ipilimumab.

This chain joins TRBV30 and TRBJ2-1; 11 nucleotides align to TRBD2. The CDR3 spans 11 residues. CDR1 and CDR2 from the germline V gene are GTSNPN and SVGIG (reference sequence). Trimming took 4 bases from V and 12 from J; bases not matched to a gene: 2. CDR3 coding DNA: TGTGCCTGGACTAGCGGGAGGCGGCAGTTCTTC. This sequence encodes CAWTSGRRQFF.

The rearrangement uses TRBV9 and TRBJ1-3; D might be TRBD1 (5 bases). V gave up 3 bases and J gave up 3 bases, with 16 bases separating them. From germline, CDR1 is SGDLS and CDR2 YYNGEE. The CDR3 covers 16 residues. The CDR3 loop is CASSERQGTNGNTIYF. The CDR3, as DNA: TGTGCCAGCAGCGAAAGGCAGGGAACGAATGGAAACACCATATATTTT. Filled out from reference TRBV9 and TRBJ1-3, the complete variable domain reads DSGVTQTPKHLITATGQRVTLRCSPRSGDLSVYWYQQSLDQGLQFLIQYYNGEERAKGNILERFSAQQFPDLHSELNLSSLELGDSALYFCASSERQGTNGNTIYFGEGSWLTVV.

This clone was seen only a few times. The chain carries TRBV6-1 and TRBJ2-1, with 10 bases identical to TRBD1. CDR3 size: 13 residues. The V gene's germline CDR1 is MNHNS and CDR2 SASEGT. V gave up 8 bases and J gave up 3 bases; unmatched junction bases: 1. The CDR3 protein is CASRTGGYNEQFF. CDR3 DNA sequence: TGTGCCAGCCGGACAGGGGGCTACAATGAGCAGTTCTTC.

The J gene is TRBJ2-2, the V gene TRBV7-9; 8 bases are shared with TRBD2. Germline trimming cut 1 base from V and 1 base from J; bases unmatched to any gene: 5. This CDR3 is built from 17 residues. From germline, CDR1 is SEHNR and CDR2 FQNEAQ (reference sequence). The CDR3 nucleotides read TGTGCCAGCAGCTTAGTGCTTGGGACTAGGAACACCGGGGAGCTGTTTTTT. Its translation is CASSLVLGTRNTGELFF.

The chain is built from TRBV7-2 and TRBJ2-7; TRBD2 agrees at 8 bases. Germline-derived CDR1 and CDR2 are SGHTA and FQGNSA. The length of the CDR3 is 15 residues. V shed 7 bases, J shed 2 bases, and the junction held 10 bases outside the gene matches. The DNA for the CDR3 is TGTGCCAGCACCCCGGGGGGGGCCGGCACCTACGAGCAGTACTTC. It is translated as CASTPGGAGTYEQYF. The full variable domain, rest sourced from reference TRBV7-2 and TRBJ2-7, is GAGVSQSPSNKVTEKGKDVELRCDPISGHTALYWYRQSLGQGLEFLIYFQGNSAPDKSGLPSDRFSAERTGGSVSTLTIQRTQQEDSAVYLCASTPGGAGTYEQYFGPGTRLTVT.

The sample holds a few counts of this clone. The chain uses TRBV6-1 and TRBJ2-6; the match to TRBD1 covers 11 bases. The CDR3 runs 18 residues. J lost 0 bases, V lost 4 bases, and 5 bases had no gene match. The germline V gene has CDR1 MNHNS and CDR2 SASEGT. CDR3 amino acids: CASSVPGQGGSGANVLTF. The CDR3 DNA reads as TGTGCCAGCAGTGTTCCGGGACAGGGGGGCTCTGGGGCCAACGTCCTGACTTTC.

The CDR3 sequence is CASSLSGTSGTGELFF. The CDR3 bases are TGTGCCAGCTCACTTTCCGGGACTAGCGGAACCGGGGAGCTGTTTTTT. The rearrangement joins TRBV18 to TRBJ2-2, with 11 bases fitting TRBD2. CDR1 is KGHSH and CDR2 is LQKENI in the germline V gene. This CDR3 comprises 16 residues. V was pared by 4 bases and J by 5 bases, with 6 bases of the junction left unmatched.

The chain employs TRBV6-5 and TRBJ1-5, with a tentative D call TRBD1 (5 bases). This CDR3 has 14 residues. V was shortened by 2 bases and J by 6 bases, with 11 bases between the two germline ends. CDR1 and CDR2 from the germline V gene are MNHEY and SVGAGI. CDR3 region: CASSYEAGRQPQHF. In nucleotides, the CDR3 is TGTGCCAGCAGTTACGAGGCAGGGCGTCAGCCCCAGCATTTT.